Below are 7 T cell receptor beta chains sequenced from a single sample in a study of shared clonotypes between healthy human individuals. Sequencing used immunoSEQ multiplex PCR; TCRdb keeps in-frame clones, though not all of them. Of 500,000 or so clones listed, approximately 95% are singletons. The sequencing input was naive CD4+ T cells sorted from blood. The sample's subset: CD45RA+ positively selected. These receptors originate from a young woman in good health.

The V gene is TRBV6-6, the J gene TRBJ1-4; 10 nucleotides agree with TRBD1. The germline CDR1 and CDR2 sequences are MNHNY and SVGAGI (reference sequence). Trimming took 6 bases from V and 6 from J; bases not matched to a gene: 7. The CDR3 runs 15 residues. Here the CDR3 reads CASSSPGTGDEKLFF. The CDR3 DNA reads TGTGCCAGCAGCAGTCCCGGGACAGGGGATGAAAAACTGTTTTTT.

The V call is TRBV5-1, the J call TRBJ2-7; D is unresolved. Trimming removed 1 base at V and 5 bases at J, with 13 bases between. This CDR3 comprises 14 residues. CDR1 is SGHRS and CDR2 is YFSETQ in the germline V gene. For the CDR3, the DNA is TGCGCCAGCAGCTTGTCCGCCGGTGGCGACGAGCAGTACTTC. Amino acids: CASSLSAGGDEQYF.

The genes are TRBV28 and TRBJ1-4; D might be TRBD1 (5 bases). The V and J ends lost 6 bases and 4 bases respectively, with 12 bases between them. CDR1 is MDHEN and CDR2 is SYDVKM in the germline V gene. This CDR3 comprises 14 residues. Written as DNA, the CDR3 is TGTGCCAGCAGCTTAGGGGTCATTAATGAAAAACTGTTTTTT. It translates to CASSLGVINEKLFF. Supplemented by reference TRBV28 and TRBJ1-4, the full variable domain reads DVKVTQSSRYLVKRTGEKVFLECVQDMDHENMFWYRQDPGLGLRLIYFSYDVKMKEKGDIPEGYSVSREKKERFSLILESASTNQTSMYLCASSLGVINEKLFFGSGTQLSVL.

CDR3 coding DNA: TGCGCCAGCAGCCCAAGACTAGCGGGAGGGCCGGATACGCAGTATTTT. Translated, it gives CASSPRLAGGPDTQYF. The chain couples TRBV5-1 to TRBJ2-3, with 14 bases fitting TRBD2. V gave up 4 bases and J gave up 6 bases; unmatched junction bases: 7. This CDR3 region has 16 residues. CDR1 SGHRS and CDR2 YFSETQ come from the germline V gene.

Regarding this clone: Additional DNA sequences in this sample encode the identical CDR3. The chain has TRBV27 and TRBJ2-7; TRBD2 is a possible D gene (6 bases). The germline V gene has CDR1 MNHEY and CDR2 SMNVEV (reference sequence). V dropped 5 bases and J dropped 2 bases, with 10 bases sitting between them. CDR3 length: 13 amino acids. CDR3 sequence (DNA): TGTGCCAGCAGTCCGGGAGTACCCTACGAGCAGTACTTC. This translates into CASSPGVPYEQYF.

The chain combines TRBV5-1 with TRBJ2-1; 7 bases agree with TRBD1. CDR1 and CDR2 (germline): SGHRS, YFSETQ. This CDR3 region has 16 residues. V lost 1 base to trimming and J lost 6 bases; unmatched junction nucleotides: 10. The CDR3 DNA reads TGCGCCAGCAGCTTGACCACAGGGGTAAAAGGCAATGAGCAGTTCTTC. It is translated as CASSLTTGVKGNEQFF.

The genes are TRBV28 and TRBJ2-7; possible D gene TRBD2, 5 bases. The CDR3 extends over 13 amino acids. Looked up from germline, CDR1 is MDHEN and CDR2 is SYDVKM. Trimming stripped 4 bases from V and 1 base from J, with 8 bases between. The CDR3 DNA follows: TGTGCCAGCAGTTGGAGCGGTTCCTACGAGCAGTACTTC. Translated: CASSWSGSYEQYF.